This T cell receptor beta chain was sequenced for a study of cytomegalovirus exposure and HLA in healthy donors. Study results and caveats: As a later analysis showed, several of the most significant clusters appeared to be linked to common viral pathogens. Cytomegalovirus association was assigned to over 150 TCR beta chains. In a later analysis, CMV-associated beta chains were mostly HLA-associated, it appeared. For most TCR beta V segments, an earlier analysis put the productive rate at about 87% or about 30% of the time.

This PCR relied on a set of 60 Vbeta primers and 13 Jbeta primers. The repertoire was sequenced with immunoSEQ multiplex PCR; TCRdb's copy has only in-frame clones and lacks some. The table lists roughly 140,000 clones, roughly 82% of them singletons. V was cut by 5 bases and J by 8 bases, with 16 bases left in between. Germline V CDR1 and CDR2: SGHTA, FQGTGA. This CDR3 has 14 residues. Comments on this clone: Its specificity is unknown.

This receptor was taken from a woman in her forties or fifties in good health and CMV-seropositive. The chain uses TRBV7-3 and TRBJ2-1; possibly TRBD2 for D (6 bases). The sequencing sample was made of PBMCs. The CDR3 loop reads CASSRDSAVDEQFF. CDR3 sequence (DNA): TGTGCCAGCAGCCGGGACTCGGCGGTCGATGAGCAGTTCTTC.